The 11 T cell receptor beta chains below come from one sample, sequenced in a study of blood T cell repertoires in COVID-19. Method: immunoSEQ multiplex PCR; TCRdb's copy keeps in-frame clones and lacks some. This sample has just over 75,000 clones, with 84% found just once. Sequencing used peripheral blood. All receptors derive from a middle-aged man with acute or convalescent COVID-19.

V and J are TRBV15 and TRBJ2-2; 10 bases line up with TRBD1. From germline, CDR1 is LNHNV and CDR2 YYDKDF (reference sequence). This CDR3 region has 18 residues. V trimming: 2 bases; J trimming: 6 bases; junction bases outside the gene matches: 12. The CDR3 DNA follows: TGTGCCACCAGCAGACTATTGGGGGACAGGGGACTCGCCGGGGAGCTGTTTTTT. Its translation: CATSRLLGDRGLAGELFF.

The rearrangement uses TRBV7-2 and TRBJ2-7; 9 bases agree with TRBD2. V was clipped by 0 bases and J by 1 base; unmatched bases: 1. The CDR3 runs 15 residues. CDR1 is SGHTA, CDR2 FQGNSA, per germline. CDR3 coding DNA: TGTGCCAGCAGCTTAGCTAGCGGGGGATCCTACGAGCAGTACTTC. It translates to CASSLASGGSYEQYF.

This sequence joins TRBV29-1 and TRBJ2-1; perhaps TRBD2 as D (5 bases). Germline V gene data show CDR1 as SQVTM and CDR2 as ANQGSEA. Trimming took 0 bases from V and 7 from J, leaving 10 bases between them. CDR3 length equals 13 residues. CDR3 loop: CSVEELAGNEQFF. In DNA form, the CDR3 reads TGCAGCGTTGAAGAGCTAGCTGGGAATGAGCAGTTCTTC.

This clone was detected once. V and J are TRBV30 and TRBJ1-5, with TRBD1 as a possible D gene (5 bases). CDR3 length: 14 residues. In germline, CDR1 is GTSNPN, CDR2 SVGIG (reference sequence). With 3 bases removed from V and 0 bases from J, the gap between germline ends came to 9 bases. The CDR3 region is CAWRTAYSNQPQHF. DNA for the CDR3: TGTGCCTGGAGGACAGCGTATAGCAATCAGCCCCAGCATTTT.

The J gene is TRBJ2-1, the V gene TRBV24-1; 12 bases are a match to TRBD2. Germline CDR1 and CDR2: KGHDR and SFDVKD. The CDR3 is 19 amino acids. Trimming took 4 bases from V and 4 from J; bases not matched to a gene: 13. For the CDR3, the DNA is TGTGCCACCAGTGACCCGACTAGCGGGAGAATGGGACCTTACAATGAGCAGTTCTTC. It encodes CATSDPTSGRMGPYNEQFF.

The CDR3 bases are TGTGCCAGCAGCCAGGGGGTTTCAGAAAAACTGTTTTTT. This gives the protein CASSQGVSEKLFF. This chain links TRBV12-3 or TRBV12-4 with TRBJ1-4; 7 positions agree with TRBD1. The CDR3 is 13 amino acids. V shed 6 bases and J 8 bases; nucleotides not matched to a gene: 6.

The genes are TRBV5-4 and TRBJ2-1; 13 bases match TRBD2. V shed 9 bases and J 1 base; nucleotides not matched to a gene: 19. There are 20 residues in the CDR3. Per germline, CDR1 SGHNT and CDR2 YYREEE (reference sequence). CDR3 in amino acids: CAITEGLLAGGPGSYNEQFF. In nucleotides, the CDR3 is TGTGCCATCACCGAGGGGTTACTAGCGGGAGGGCCAGGGTCCTACAATGAGCAGTTCTTC.

This clone appeared a single time. The chain uses TRBV13 and TRBJ2-3; weak D call: TRBD2 (5 bases). Germline values: CDR1 PRHDT, CDR2 FYEKMQ (reference sequence). V was cut by 2 bases and J by 1 base, with 19 bases left in between. This CDR3 has 18 residues. The CDR3 DNA reads TGTGCCAGCAGCTTACGGAGTTCGGAGGATAGAGGCACAGATACGCAGTATTTT. Translating gives CASSLRSSEDRGTDTQYF.

V usage is TRBV4-2 and J usage is TRBJ2-5; TRBD2 aligns across 8 bases. This CDR3 has 15 residues. Germline CDR1 LGHNA, CDR2 YNFKEQ. The J segment lost 3 bases and the V segment lost 1 base, leaving 4 bases of the junction unmatched. CDR3 in DNA: TGTGCCAGCAGCCAAGGGTCAGCGGGGGAAGAGACCCAGTACTTC. The encoded protein is CASSQGSAGEETQYF.

This chain connects TRBV7-9 to TRBJ2-7, with a possible D match to TRBD2 (6 bases). Germline assignment: CDR1 SEHNR and CDR2 FQNEAQ (reference sequence). V shed 3 bases and J shed 2 bases, with 11 bases lying between them. The CDR3 has 14 amino acids. The CDR3 coding sequence is TGTGCCAGCAGCTTTAGCGGAGGGACCTACGAGCAGTACTTC. Amino acids: CASSFSGGTYEQYF.

The V call is TRBV5-5, the J call TRBJ1-4, with a weak D call TRBD1 (5 bases). V dropped 1 base and J dropped 8 bases, with 18 bases sitting between them. The CDR3 length is 16 residues. The V gene's germline CDR1 is SGHKS and CDR2 YYEKEE (reference sequence). The CDR3 reads CASSLILGGVNEKLFF. The CDR3, as DNA: TGTGCCAGCAGCTTGATCCTTGGGGGGGTTAACGAAAAACTGTTTTTT.